The 30 T cell receptor beta chains listed next were all sequenced from one sample in a study of OX40 agonist ivuxolimab in advanced cancers. TCRdb's copy holds only in-frame clones and misses some; the assay was immunoSEQ multiplex PCR. The sample lists about 80,000 clones, around 87% occurring once. The sample here was CD4+ or CD8+ T cells sorted from blood, taken in a trial of the OX40 agonist ivuxolimab. These receptors originate from an adult with an advanced solid tumor such as melanoma, head and neck, liver or kidney cancer.

This chain links TRBV12-5 with TRBJ2-7; 7 nucleotides align to TRBD1. Germline loops: CDR1 LGHNT, CDR2 FRNRAP. The CDR3 is 13 residues long. J lost 7 bases, V lost 1 base, and 4 bases had no gene match. The CDR3 DNA reads TGTGCTAGTGGTTTGGCAGACAGGGTTGAGCAGTACTTC. Translation gives CASGLADRVEQYF.

This sequence joins TRBV4-1 and TRBJ1-4; D is perhaps TRBD1 (6 bases). This CDR3 has 17 residues. Per the germline V gene, CDR1 is MGHRA and CDR2 is YSYEKL. V was clipped by 6 bases and J by 3 bases, with 20 bases between them. DNA of the CDR3: TGCGCCAGCAGGCAGACCGGGACAAATGCACCTAATGAAAAACTGTTTTTT. This translates into CASRQTGTNAPNEKLFF.

The chain combines TRBV19 with TRBJ1-4; D unclear. CDR3 size: 15 residues. Trimming removed 6 bases at V and 2 bases at J, with 13 bases between. Germline values: CDR1 LNHDA, CDR2 SQIVND (reference sequence). The CDR3 here is CASRGRSSTNEKLFF. Written as DNA, the CDR3 is TGTGCCAGTAGGGGAAGGTCTTCGACTAATGAAAAACTGTTTTTT. Together with reference TRBV19 and TRBJ1-4, the CDR3 gives the full variable domain: DGGITQSPKYLFRKEGQNVTLSCEQNLNHDAMYWYRQDPGQGLRLIYYSQIVNDFQKGDIAEGYSVSREKKESFPLTVTSAQKNPTAFYLCASRGRSSTNEKLFFGSGTQLSVL.

The chain employs TRBV9 and TRBJ2-6; no definite D call. The CDR3 totals 15 residues. In germline, CDR1 is SGDLS, CDR2 YYNGEE. V shed 0 bases and J shed 3 bases, with 7 bases lying between them. Here the CDR3 reads CASSVGVLGANVLTF. The CDR3 DNA sequence: TGTGCCAGCAGCGTAGGTGTGCTTGGGGCCAACGTCCTGACTTTC.

This clone has more than one count but fewer than ten. The genes are TRBV10-2 and TRBJ1-5; TRBD1 might be the D (5 bases). V dropped 3 bases and J dropped 7 bases, with 10 bases sitting between them. This CDR3 spans 13 amino acids. Germline lookup yields CDR1 WSHSY and CDR2 SAAADI. CDR3 sequence reads: CASSDRADQPQHF. In DNA, the CDR3 is TGCGCCAGCAGTGACAGGGCGGACCAGCCCCAGCATTTT.

The V and J genes are TRBV7-9 and TRBJ1-3; TRBD1 matches 10 bases. Per germline, CDR1 SEHNR and CDR2 FQNEAQ (reference sequence). Germline trimming cut 6 bases from V and 0 bases from J; bases unmatched to any gene: 11. The CDR3 has 18 amino acids. CDR3 bases: TGTGCCAGCAGACAAGTCCCGGGACAGGGGATCTCTGGAAACACCATATATTTT. Translating gives CASRQVPGQGISGNTIYF.

Concerning this clone: The sample holds other DNA sequences that translate to the same CDR3. In DNA, the CDR3 is TGTGCCAGCAGCGTAGGACAGGGGACAAATCAGCCCCAGCATTTT. It codes for CASSVGQGTNQPQHF. The chain links TRBV9 to TRBJ1-5; TRBD1 agrees at 8 bases. The CDR3 spans 15 residues. CDR1 and CDR2 (germline): SGDLS, YYNGEE. Unmatched junction bases numbered 3, after V lost 0 bases and J lost 4 bases.

V and J are TRBV5-1 and TRBJ2-3, with 8 bases fitting TRBD1. CDR1 SGHRS and CDR2 YFSETQ come from the germline V gene. With V trimmed by 1 base and J by 0 bases, 7 bases remained unmatched. This CDR3 contains 17 residues. CDR3 protein: CASSLSRDRFSTDTQYF. Written as DNA, the CDR3 is TGCGCCAGCAGCTTGTCTCGGGACAGGTTTAGCACAGATACGCAGTATTTT.

J is TRBJ2-5 and V is TRBV9; no clear D gene. The CDR3 extends over 13 amino acids. Trimming cost V 5 bases and J 1 base, with 9 bases left between them. Germline assignment: CDR1 SGDLS and CDR2 YYNGEE. CDR3 bases: TGTGCCAGCAGTTTGGCTACCCAAGAGACCCAGTACTTC. This encodes CASSLATQETQYF.

The chain recombines TRBV14 with TRBJ1-1; D ambiguous. Germline CDR1 reads SGHDN; CDR2 reads FVKESK. CDR3 length: 13 residues. V was pared by 1 base and J by 1 base, with 4 bases between. The CDR3 spells CASSQGRNTEAFF. CDR3 DNA: TGTGCCAGCAGCCAAGGTAGGAACACTGAAGCTTTCTTT. The variable domain in full, with the rest retrieved from reference TRBV14 and TRBJ1-1, is EAGVTQFPSHSVIEKGQTVTLRCDPISGHDNLYWYRRVMGKEIKFLLHFVKESKQDESGMPNNRFLAERTGGTYSTLKVQPAELEDSGVYFCASSQGRNTEAFFGQGTRLTVV.

The chain has TRBV4-2 and TRBJ1-1; TRBD1 matches at 7 bases. CDR3 length: 14 residues. The germline gives CDR1 LGHNA, CDR2 YNFKEQ. The V segment lost 5 bases and the J segment 0 bases; nucleotides outside the gene matches: 3. The CDR3 here is CASSSGTVNTEAFF. The CDR3 bases are TGTGCCAGCAGCTCTGGGACAGTGAACACTGAAGCTTTCTTT.

The chain carries TRBV15 and TRBJ1-5; D ambiguous. Germline loops: CDR1 LNHNV, CDR2 YYDKDF (reference sequence). The length of the CDR3 is 13 residues. The germline V and J ends were trimmed by 5 bases and 9 bases, with 14 bases remaining between them. The CDR3 loop reads CATSLGKITPQHF. As DNA, the CDR3 is TGTGCCACCAGCTTGGGTAAGATTACGCCCCAGCATTTT. The full variable domain, with the rest looked up from reference TRBV15 and TRBJ1-5, is DAMVIQNPRYQVTQFGKPVTLSCSQTLNHNVMYWYQQKSSQAPKLLFHYYDKDFNNEADTPDNFQSRRPNTSFCFLDIRSPGLGDTAMYLCATSLGKITPQHFGDGTRLSIL.

V usage is TRBV19 and J usage is TRBJ2-7; 10 bases align to TRBD1. The V gene's germline CDR1 is LNHDA and CDR2 SQIVND (reference sequence). V lost 4 bases to trimming and J lost 5 bases; unmatched junction nucleotides: 8. This CDR3 has 15 residues. The CDR3 DNA reads TGTGCCAGTAGTACTAAGCGGGACAGGGGCCACGAGCAGTACTTC. Protein: CASSTKRDRGHEQYF.

This clone was seen a single time. V is TRBV7-2 and J is TRBJ1-5; 8 nucleotides agree with TRBD1. The V gene's germline CDR1 is SGHTA and CDR2 FQGNSA. With 3 bases clipped from V and 6 bases from J, the junction kept 7 bases outside the gene matches. The CDR3 length is 15 residues. This CDR3 reads CASSFNPGGGQPQHF. In nucleotides, the CDR3 is TGTGCCAGCAGCTTTAACCCAGGGGGCGGTCAGCCCCAGCATTTT. The full variable domain, in which reference TRBV7-2 and TRBJ1-5 provide the parts outside the CDR3, is GAGVSQSPSNKVTEKGKDVELRCDPISGHTALYWYRQSLGQGLEFLIYFQGNSAPDKSGLPSDRFSAERTGGSVSTLTIQRTQQEDSAVYLCASSFNPGGGQPQHFGDGTRLSIL.

The chain combines TRBV2 with TRBJ2-1; TRBD2 matches at 9 bases. V was pared by 8 bases and J by 8 bases, with 7 bases of the junction left unmatched. The CDR3 is 13 residues long. Germline V gene sequence: CDR1 SNHLY, CDR2 FYNNEI. CDR3 protein: CASAGGLIDEQFF. As DNA, the CDR3 is TGTGCCAGCGCGGGGGGGCTTATCGATGAGCAGTTCTTC.

The chain's CDR3 is CASSLSTGTEKLFF. CDR3 bases: TGTGCCAGCAGTTTAAGTACCGGGACTGAAAAACTGTTTTTT. The genes are TRBV28 and TRBJ1-4, with a possible D match to TRBD1 (5 bases). V was clipped by 2 bases and J by 7 bases, with 11 bases between them. The CDR3 is 14 amino acids. The V gene's germline CDR1 is MDHEN and CDR2 SYDVKM.

This chain joins TRBV5-1 and TRBJ1-1, with 8 positions matching TRBD1. Germline V gives CDR1 SGHRS, CDR2 YFSETQ. V shed 2 bases and J 4 bases; nucleotides not matched to a gene: 4. The CDR3 consists of 14 residues. The CDR3 reads CASSFAGQGTEAFF. The CDR3 bases are TGCGCCAGCAGCTTCGCCGGACAGGGCACTGAAGCTTTCTTT.

This chain joins TRBV20-1 and TRBJ1-1; no reliable D call. This CDR3 is 10 amino acids long. Trimming stripped 3 bases from V and 7 bases from J, with 6 bases between. From germline, CDR1 is DFQATT and CDR2 SNEGSKA (reference sequence). CDR3 coding DNA: TGCAGTGCTAGGTTCGTTGAAGCTTTCTTT. It yields the protein CSARFVEAFF.

A single count supports this clone. This chain uses TRBV7-9 with TRBJ2-1; D not resolved. Germline V gene sequence: CDR1 SEHNR, CDR2 FQNEAQ (reference sequence). There are 15 residues in the CDR3. V was cut by 0 bases and J by 1 base, with 7 bases left in between. CDR3: CASSLASSSYNEQFF. DNA for the CDR3: TGTGCCAGCAGCTTAGCTAGCTCTTCCTACAATGAGCAGTTCTTC.

This chain joins TRBV5-1 and TRBJ1-2; D ambiguous. V lost 1 base to trimming and J lost 5 bases, with 12 bases between them. This CDR3 comprises 14 residues. Per the germline V gene, CDR1 is SGHRS and CDR2 is YFSETQ. The CDR3 protein is CASSLPGRWYGYTF. The CDR3 DNA is TGCGCCAGCAGCTTGCCGGGAAGGTGGTATGGCTACACCTTC.

The V gene is TRBV18, the J gene TRBJ2-3; D uncertain. The length of the CDR3 is 12 residues. The germline V gene encodes CDR1 KGHSH and CDR2 LQKENI. V was pared by 5 bases and J by 3 bases, with 6 bases between. The CDR3 loop reads CASSSATDTQYF. The DNA for the CDR3 is TGTGCCAGCTCAAGCGCGACAGATACGCAGTATTTT.

CDR3 in amino acids: CASSRSDRDRPGTDTQYF. The CDR3 DNA reads TGCGCCAGCAGTCGAAGCGATAGGGACAGGCCCGGCACAGATACGCAGTATTTT. The chain combines TRBV23-1 with TRBJ2-3; 8 bases align to TRBD1. TRBV23-1 qualifies as an ORF whose function is uncertain. The CDR3 consists of 18 residues. V was clipped by 4 bases and J by 1 base; unmatched bases: 13.

CDR3 loop: CASSPRTGEGNTIYF. The CDR3 DNA reads as TGTGCCAGCTCACCACGGACAGGGGAGGGAAACACCATATATTTT. V is TRBV18 and J is TRBJ1-3; TRBD1 aligns across 9 bases. Trimming cost V 1 base and J 4 bases; bases outside gene matches: 2. Germline CDR1 is KGHSH and CDR2 is LQKENI. The CDR3 loop spans 15 amino acids.

This clone was counted a single time. The chain joins TRBV5-4 to TRBJ2-5; 11 bases line up with TRBD2. Germline CDR1 and CDR2: SGHNT and YYREEE (reference sequence). The CDR3 has 17 amino acids. V was clipped by 0 bases and J by 4 bases; unmatched bases: 8. The CDR3 coding sequence is TGTGCCAGCAGCTTGGAGGTACTAGCGGGGGCCCCAGAGACCCAGTACTTC. This sequence encodes CASSLEVLAGAPETQYF.

This sequence joins TRBV2 and TRBJ2-1, with D possibly being TRBD1 or TRBD2 (5 bases each). The CDR3 has 16 residues. Germline V gene sequence: CDR1 SNHLY, CDR2 FYNNEI. V was trimmed by 2 bases and J by 0 bases, leaving 11 bases between them. The CDR3 DNA follows: TGTGCCAGCAGTGAATCGGGGCGGAGCTCCTACAATGAGCAGTTCTTC. Encoded protein: CASSESGRSSYNEQFF.

This chain links TRBV27 with TRBJ1-2; 8 bases are shared with TRBD1. Germline-derived CDR1 and CDR2 are MNHEY and SMNVEV (reference sequence). The V and J ends lost 5 bases and 0 bases, in that order; junction bases with no gene match: 5. The CDR3 consists of 15 residues. CDR3 in amino acids: CASSPTGVPNYGYTF. DNA of the CDR3: TGTGCCAGCAGTCCGACAGGGGTTCCTAACTATGGCTACACCTTC.

The CDR3 nucleotides are TGTGCCAGTAGTATGTTTAGCGGGGGGGTGGAGACCCAGTACTTC. This codes for CASSMFSGGVETQYF. This sequence joins TRBV19 and TRBJ2-5; TRBD2 aligns across 11 bases. Germline lookup yields CDR1 LNHDA and CDR2 SQIVND (reference sequence). The CDR3 runs 15 residues. Losses at the gene ends were 3 bases for V and 5 bases for J; bases not matched to a gene: 5.

The chain employs TRBV7-6 and TRBJ2-7; D is tentatively TRBD1 or TRBD2 (5 bases each). The V gene's germline CDR1 is SGHVS and CDR2 FNYEAQ. V shed 3 bases and J shed 3 bases, with 12 bases lying between them. This CDR3 region has 14 residues. CDR3 coding DNA: TGTGCCAGCAGCTTCATCGGGGCACACTACGAGCAGTACTTC. This gives the protein CASSFIGAHYEQYF.

The chain employs TRBV5-6 and TRBJ1-4; 9 positions match TRBD1. The germline V gene has CDR1 SGHDT and CDR2 YYEEEE. This CDR3 comprises 18 residues. V trimming: 4 bases; J trimming: 5 bases; junction bases outside the gene matches: 15. The CDR3 bases are TGTGCCAGCAGCAAACTCAACAGACCGACAGGGGGGAATGAAAAACTGTTTTTT. Its protein is CASSKLNRPTGGNEKLFF.

V usage is TRBV19 and J usage is TRBJ2-1, with TRBD1 matching over 9 bases. Germline CDR1 LNHDA, CDR2 SQIVND (reference sequence). This CDR3 is 13 amino acids long. V shed 7 bases and J 8 bases; nucleotides not matched to a gene: 6. CDR3 DNA sequence: TGTGCCAGTATAGTGACAGGGGGGCATGAGCAGTTCTTC. This encodes CASIVTGGHEQFF. The whole variable domain, remainder taken from reference TRBV19 and TRBJ2-1, is DGGITQSPKYLFRKEGQNVTLSCEQNLNHDAMYWYRQDPGQGLRLIYYSQIVNDFQKGDIAEGYSVSREKKESFPLTVTSAQKNPTAFYLCASIVTGGHEQFFGPGTRLTVL.